This T cell receptor beta chain was identified during a study of T cells in Graves' hyperthyroidism and ophthalmopathy. Background on the study: Before any treatment, at initial diagnosis, peripheral blood was collected. Study findings and constraints: Through a model of 13 V-J features, ophthalmopathy was separated from stable hyperthyroidism.

Regions amplified from RNA transcripts were the TCR beta CDR3 regions. Using the HTBI primer set, a first-round RT-PCR was run on the TCR CDR3. TCRdb independently ran MiXCR on the multiplex PCR reads; one entry per CDR3 protein. The sample has some 620,000 distinct CDR3 sequences, 16% seen once. Patients were excluded because of uncontrolled infection, other autoimmune disease, pregnancy or lactation. The PBMCs were sourced from fresh peripheral blood (about 10 ml). The CDR3 has 13 amino acids. CDR1 is DFQATT, CDR2 SNEGSKA, per germline (reference sequence). This clonotype was seen more than once but under ten times. The target antigen is unknown. One end of the junction varies from germline; a read error may be responsible.

J is TRBJ1-5 and V is TRBV20-1; D is unresolved. The specimen was blood. The TCR was taken from a woman between 25 and 40 years old with Graves' hyperthyroidism. The CDR3 bases are TGCAGTGCTATACCTACTAGCAATCCGCCCCAGCATTTT. It codes for CSAIPTSNPPQHF.